The clone carrying this T cell receptor (beta chain) was recorded at least ten times. Its specificity is not known. Libraries of TCR beta came from iRepertoire HTBI primers plus Arm-PCR of CDR3 regions. Per the study methods: Sequenced samples collectively carried 55 to 80 TRBV and some 15 TRBJ segments. Each CDR3 protein gets one entry after TCRdb re-called the multiplex PCR reads with MiXCR. Here the V and J calls rest on TCRdb's processing, not on the authors' analysis. The table records more than 450,000 distinct CDR3 sequences, 16% of them present only once. The data were taken from a study of regulatory T cells in long-lasting Graves disease. Study outcomes and limitations: Exclusively peripheral blood, rather than thyroid tissue, was studied.

Time point here: newly diagnosed GD, antithyroid drugs for less than 3 months. After RNA was extracted from PBMCs, the TCR library was made from it. The germline gives CDR1 SGHKS, CDR2 YYEKEE (reference sequence). Trimming pared 2 bases from V and 8 bases from J, leaving 8 bases between. The CDR3 is 12 residues long. This sample also appeared in a second study, on T cells in Graves' hyperthyroidism and ophthalmopathy. According to that study: Clinical symptoms, serum thyroxine, TRAb, thyroid ultrasound and orbital computed tomography established diagnosis.

The chain carries TRBV5-5 and TRBJ2-1; no reliable D call. This sequence was found in a man aged 35-49 years with Graves disease. This sample comprised peripheral blood mononuclear cells (PBMCs), obtained at new diagnosis, from a patient treated with antithyroid drugs. Written as DNA, the CDR3 is TGTGCCAGCAGCTTCTTACTTGATGAGCAGTTCTTC. Its protein is CASSFLLDEQFF.